The rows below give T cell receptor beta chains drawn from one sample of a study of blood T cell repertoires in COVID-19. Repertoires were generated with immunoSEQ multiplex PCR, while TCRdb's copy carries only in-frame clones and drops some. This sample has 210,000 or so clones, with about 88% found just once. The sequenced sample was peripheral blood. The receptors originated from a woman in her forties who had recovered from COVID-19. Both conserved end residues are part of each CDR3. The D gene is left open where the match is weak. A row's size may be missing; if present it is once, few, many or a size class.

CDR3aa,CDR3nt,d_gene,abundance,j_gene,v_gene
CASSWGQGNLGNEQFF,TGTGCCAGCAGTTGGGGACAGGGGAATTTAGGCAATGAGCAGTTCTTC,TRBD1,.,TRBJ2-1,TRBV5-4
CAWRPEIPYNEQFF,TGTGCCTGGAGGCCTGAGATCCCCTACAATGAGCAGTTCTTC,.,.,TRBJ2-1,TRBV30
CASSPTPGQGTWTNEKLFF,TGTGCCAGCAGCCCTACTCCGGGACAGGGGACTTGGACTAATGAAAAACTGTTTTTT,TRBD1,.,TRBJ1-4,TRBV3-1/TRBV3-2
CAWSVSGTRTTEAFF,TGTGCCTGGAGTGTCTCCGGGACAAGAACCACTGAAGCTTTCTTT,.,.,TRBJ1-1,TRBV30
CASSEFLSSYEQYF,TGCGCCAGCAGTGAGTTCCTTAGCAGCTACGAGCAGTACTTC,.,.,TRBJ2-7,TRBV10-2
CAWSLQGLSSPLHF,TGTGCCTGGAGTCTGCAGGGATTGAGTTCACCCCTCCACTTT,.,.,TRBJ1-6,TRBV30
CASSQLQGQQYF,TGTGCCAGCAGCCAGCTTCAGGGTCAGCAGTACTTC,.,once,TRBJ2-7,TRBV9
CASSTAGAEEYEQYF,TGTGCCAGTAGTACAGCGGGAGCCGAGGAATACGAGCAGTACTTC,TRBD2,.,TRBJ2-7,TRBV19
CASSKGGPMGANEKLFF,TGTGCCAGCAGCAAGGGAGGACCTATGGGGGCTAATGAAAAACTGTTTTTT,.,.,TRBJ1-4,TRBV5-4
CAWSVGADTQYF,TGTGCCTGGAGTGTCGGGGCAGATACGCAGTATTTT,.,.,TRBJ2-3,TRBV30
CASGFHRGLDYQPQHF,TGTGCTAGTGGTTTCCATAGGGGCCTCGACTATCAGCCCCAGCATTTT,.,.,TRBJ1-5,TRBV12-5
CASSYSAFAGRYEQYF,TGTGCCAGCAGTTACTCGGCATTTGCGGGCCGATACGAGCAGTACTTC,.,.,TRBJ2-7,TRBV6-6